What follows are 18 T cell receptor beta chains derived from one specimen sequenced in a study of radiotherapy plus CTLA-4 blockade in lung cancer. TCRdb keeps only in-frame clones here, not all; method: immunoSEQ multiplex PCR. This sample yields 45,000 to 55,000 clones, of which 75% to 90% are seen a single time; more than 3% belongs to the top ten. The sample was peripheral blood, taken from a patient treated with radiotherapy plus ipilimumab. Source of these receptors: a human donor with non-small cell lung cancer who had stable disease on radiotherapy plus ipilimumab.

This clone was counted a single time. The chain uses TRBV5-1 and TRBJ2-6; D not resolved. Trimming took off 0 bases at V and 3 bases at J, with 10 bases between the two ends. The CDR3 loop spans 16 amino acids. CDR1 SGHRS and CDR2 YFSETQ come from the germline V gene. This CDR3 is CASSLGLSVGANVLTF. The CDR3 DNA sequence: TGCGCCAGCAGCTTGGGTCTTTCAGTTGGGGCCAACGTCCTGACTTTC.

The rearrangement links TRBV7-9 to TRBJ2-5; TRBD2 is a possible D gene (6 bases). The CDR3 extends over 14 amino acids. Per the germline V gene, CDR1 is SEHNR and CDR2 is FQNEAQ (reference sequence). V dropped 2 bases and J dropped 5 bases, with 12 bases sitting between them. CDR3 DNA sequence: TGTGCCAGCAGCTTATGGGAGGCGGGGGAGACCCAGTACTTC. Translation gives CASSLWEAGETQYF.

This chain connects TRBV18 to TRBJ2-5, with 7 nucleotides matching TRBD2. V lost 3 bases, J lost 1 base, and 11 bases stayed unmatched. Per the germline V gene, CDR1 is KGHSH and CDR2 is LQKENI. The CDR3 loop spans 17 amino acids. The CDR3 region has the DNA TGTGCCAGCTCACCGGAGTCTGCGGGAGATTCCCAAGAGACCCAGTACTTC. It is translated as CASSPESAGDSQETQYF.

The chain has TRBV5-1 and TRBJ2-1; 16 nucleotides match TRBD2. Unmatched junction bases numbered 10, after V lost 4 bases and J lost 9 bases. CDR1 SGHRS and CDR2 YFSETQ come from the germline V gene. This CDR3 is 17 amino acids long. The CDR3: CASSPGLAGGPVREQFF. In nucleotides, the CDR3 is TGCGCCAGCAGCCCGGGACTAGCGGGAGGGCCGGTCCGTGAGCAGTTCTTC.

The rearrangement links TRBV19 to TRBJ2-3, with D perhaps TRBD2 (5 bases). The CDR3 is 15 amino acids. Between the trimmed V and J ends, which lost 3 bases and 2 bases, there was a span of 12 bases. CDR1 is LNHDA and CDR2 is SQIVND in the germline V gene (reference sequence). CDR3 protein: CASSILTDFTDTQYF. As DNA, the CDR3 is TGTGCCAGTAGTATCTTAACGGACTTCACAGATACGCAGTATTTT.

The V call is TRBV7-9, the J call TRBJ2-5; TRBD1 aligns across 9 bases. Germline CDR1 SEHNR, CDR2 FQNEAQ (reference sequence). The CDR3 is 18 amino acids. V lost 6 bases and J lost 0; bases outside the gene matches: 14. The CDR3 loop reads CASSPLRGQGSHQETQYF. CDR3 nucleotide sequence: TGTGCCAGCAGTCCCCTCCGAGGACAGGGGAGCCACCAAGAGACCCAGTACTTC.

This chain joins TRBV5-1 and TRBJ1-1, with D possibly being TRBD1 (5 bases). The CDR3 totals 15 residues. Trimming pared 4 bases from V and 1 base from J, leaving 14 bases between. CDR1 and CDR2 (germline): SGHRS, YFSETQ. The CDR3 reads CASSPSGGGNTEAFF. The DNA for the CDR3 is TGCGCCAGCAGCCCCAGCGGGGGAGGGAACACTGAAGCTTTCTTT.

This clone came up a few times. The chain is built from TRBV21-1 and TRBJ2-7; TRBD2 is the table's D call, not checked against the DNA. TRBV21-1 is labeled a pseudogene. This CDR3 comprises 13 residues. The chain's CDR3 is CASSNTRYYEQYF. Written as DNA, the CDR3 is TGTGCCAGCAGCAACACTCGGTACTACGAGCAGTACTTC.

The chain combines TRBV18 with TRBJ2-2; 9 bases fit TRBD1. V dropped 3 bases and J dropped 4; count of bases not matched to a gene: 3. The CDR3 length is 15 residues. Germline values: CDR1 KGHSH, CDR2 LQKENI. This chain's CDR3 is CASSPLDRGTGELFF. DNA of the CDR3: TGTGCCAGCTCACCTCTGGACAGGGGCACCGGGGAGCTGTTTTTT.

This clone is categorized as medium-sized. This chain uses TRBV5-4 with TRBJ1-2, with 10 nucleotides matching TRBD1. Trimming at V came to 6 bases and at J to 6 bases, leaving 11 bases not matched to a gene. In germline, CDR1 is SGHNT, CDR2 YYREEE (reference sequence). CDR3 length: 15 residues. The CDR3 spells CASTPRGTGENGYTF. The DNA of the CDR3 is TGTGCCAGCACCCCGAGAGGGACAGGGGAAAATGGCTACACCTTC.

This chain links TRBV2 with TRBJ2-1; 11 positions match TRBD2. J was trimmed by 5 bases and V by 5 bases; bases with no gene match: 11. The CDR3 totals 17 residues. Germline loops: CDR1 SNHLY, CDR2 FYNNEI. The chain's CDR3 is CASSRRGPGLADNEQFF. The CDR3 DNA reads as TGTGCCAGCAGTAGACGAGGACCGGGACTAGCGGACAATGAGCAGTTCTTC.

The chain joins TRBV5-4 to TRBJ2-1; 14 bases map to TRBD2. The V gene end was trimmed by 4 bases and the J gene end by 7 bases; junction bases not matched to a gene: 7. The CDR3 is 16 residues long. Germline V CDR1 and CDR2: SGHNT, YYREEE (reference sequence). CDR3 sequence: CASSVPGLAGDNEQFF. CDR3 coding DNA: TGTGCCAGCAGCGTACCGGGACTAGCGGGAGATAATGAGCAGTTCTTC.

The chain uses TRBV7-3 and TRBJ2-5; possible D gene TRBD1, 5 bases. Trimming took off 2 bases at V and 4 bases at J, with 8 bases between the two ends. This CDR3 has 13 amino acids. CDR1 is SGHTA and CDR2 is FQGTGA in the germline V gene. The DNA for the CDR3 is TGTGCCAGCAGCTTAGGACAAACAGAGACCCAGTACTTC. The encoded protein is CASSLGQTETQYF.

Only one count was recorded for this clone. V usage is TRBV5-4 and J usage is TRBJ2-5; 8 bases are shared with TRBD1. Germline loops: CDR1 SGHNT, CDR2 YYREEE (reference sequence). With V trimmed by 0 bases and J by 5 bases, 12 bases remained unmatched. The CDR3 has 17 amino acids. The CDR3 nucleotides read TGTGCCAGCAGCTTGGGTGGCAGGGGGCAGGGGAGGGAGACCCAGTACTTC. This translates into CASSLGGRGQGRETQYF.

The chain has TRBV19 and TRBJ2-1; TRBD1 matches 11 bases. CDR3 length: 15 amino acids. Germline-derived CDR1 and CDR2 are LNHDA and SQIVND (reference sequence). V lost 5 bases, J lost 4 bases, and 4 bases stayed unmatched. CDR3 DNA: TGTGCCAGTAGTTCCGGGACAGGGGGTTACAATGAGCAGTTCTTC. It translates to CASSSGTGGYNEQFF.

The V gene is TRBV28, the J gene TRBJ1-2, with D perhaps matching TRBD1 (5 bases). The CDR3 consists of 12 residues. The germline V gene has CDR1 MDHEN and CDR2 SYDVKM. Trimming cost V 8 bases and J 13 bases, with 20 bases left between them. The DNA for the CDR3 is TGTGCCAGCCGCGGGACTCTCACATGGCCCACCTTC. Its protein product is CASRGTLTWPTF.

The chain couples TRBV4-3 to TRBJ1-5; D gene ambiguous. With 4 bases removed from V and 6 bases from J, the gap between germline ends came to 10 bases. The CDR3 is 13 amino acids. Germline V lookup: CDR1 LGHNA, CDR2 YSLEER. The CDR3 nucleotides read TGCGCCAGCAGCCCTCCTTATTTTCAGCCCCAGCATTTT. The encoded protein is CASSPPYFQPQHF.

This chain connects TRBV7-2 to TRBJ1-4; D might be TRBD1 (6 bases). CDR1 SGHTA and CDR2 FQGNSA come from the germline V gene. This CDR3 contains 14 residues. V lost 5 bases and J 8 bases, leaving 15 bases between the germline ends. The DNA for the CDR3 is TGTGCCAGCAGCCTTTTGGGAGGGGGGGAAAAACTGTTTTTT. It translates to CASSLLGGGEKLFF.